This T cell receptor beta chain was profiled in a study of neoadjuvant anti-PD-1 for oral cavity cancer. At the level of the study: Nivolumab at 3 mg/kg was mostly given biweekly, three to four doses, pre-surgery.

Germline lookup yields CDR1 MNHEY and CDR2 SMNVEV (reference sequence). The CDR3 length is 16 residues. Between the trimmed V and J ends, which lost 3 bases and 4 bases, there was a span of 15 bases. Study results and limitations: Non-responders to neoadjuvant nivolumab had significantly more clonal PBMC T cells than responders.

Clones were sequenced by immunoSEQ multiplex PCR, and TCRdb holds only the in-frame ones, with some missing. Of tens of thousands of clones listed, 77% are singletons. The time point here: after neoadjuvant nivolumab, at surgical resection. Patients were newly diagnosed with stage II-IVA oral cavity squamous cell carcinoma without prior systemic or radiation treatment. About this clone itself: Its antigen is as yet unknown.

The sequence was collected from a person between 35 and 79 years old with oral cavity squamous cell carcinoma. The sample in question was PBMCs, obtained after nivolumab (anti-PD-1) treatment. V gene TRBV27 combines with J gene TRBJ2-2; tentatively, D is TRBD2 (6 bases). CDR3 in DNA: TGTGCCAGCAGTTTGAACCCCCGGGGGACCACCGGGGAGCTGTTTTTT. This gives the protein CASSLNPRGTTGELFF.